Shown below are 32 T cell receptor beta chains from a single sample sequenced in a study of T cell repertoires in cytomegalovirus infection. TCRdb fed the reads into MiXCR, producing one record per CDR3 protein. The sample lists around 530,000 distinct CDR3 sequences; around a quarter were seen once. Sequencing was performed on PBMCs. The receptors shown here come from a human donor in good health (CMV status not recorded). Some clones in this sample may be carry-over from other donors' samples.

The V gene is TRBV11-2, the J gene TRBJ1-1; D is undetermined. With 7 bases removed from V and 7 bases from J, the gap between germline ends came to 13 bases. The CDR3 sequence is 12 residues long. Germline V lookup: CDR1 SGHAT, CDR2 FQNNGV. CDR3 coding DNA: TGTGCCAGCACCCAAAGGGCGTATGAAGCTTTCTTT. Its protein product is CASTQRAYEAFF.

This clonotype was seen more than once but under ten times. The rearrangement joins TRBV7-2 to TRBJ2-1; TRBD1 matches 11 bases. J lost 10 bases, V lost 4 bases, and 6 bases had no gene match. From germline, CDR1 is SGHTA and CDR2 FQGNSA. The CDR3 consists of 14 residues. In DNA, the CDR3 is TGTGCCAGCAGCTCGGGACAGGGGGATCCGGAGCAGTTCTTC. This codes for CASSSGQGDPEQFF.

DNA of the CDR3: TGTGCCAGCCTGGCCCAGTACCAAGAGACCCAGTACTTC. It is translated as CASLAQYQETQYF. The chain is built from TRBV28 and TRBJ2-5; D is unresolved. CDR1 and CDR2 (germline): MDHEN, SYDVKM. V was shortened by 8 bases and J by 0 bases, with 10 bases between the two germline ends. This CDR3 comprises 13 residues.

The chain couples TRBV10-3 to TRBJ2-1; possibly TRBD2 for D (6 bases). CDR1 and CDR2 from the germline V gene are ENHRY and SYGVKD. The CDR3 contains 17 residues. The germline V and J ends were trimmed by 2 bases and 5 bases, with 19 bases remaining between them. The CDR3 spells CAISEESRGLPDNEQFF. The CDR3 DNA reads as TGTGCCATCAGTGAGGAATCGAGGGGACTGCCTGACAATGAGCAGTTCTTC.

This clonotype was counted a few times. The J gene is TRBJ1-1, the V gene TRBV29-1; the D gene is possibly TRBD1 (5 bases). This CDR3 is built from 11 residues. The germline V gene encodes CDR1 SQVTM and CDR2 ANQGSEA. Trimming removed 6 bases at V and 8 bases at J, with 13 bases between. CDR3 in DNA: TGCAGCGTGGTTATACAGGTAGAAGCTTTCTTT. Translated, it gives CSVVIQVEAFF.

The chain uses TRBV6-2 or TRBV6-3 and TRBJ2-7, with 10 positions matching TRBD2. The ends lost 6 bases at V and 6 bases at J; junction bases unmatched: 5. CDR1 MNHEY and CDR2 SVGEGT come from the germline V gene. The CDR3 spans 13 residues. The CDR3 spells CASSRGTSVEQYV. DNA for the CDR3: TGTGCCAGCAGCCGAGGGACTAGCGTCGAGCAGTACGTC.

This clonotype was recorded many times. V is TRBV7-3 and J is TRBJ2-7; 7 bases align to TRBD2. This CDR3 has 16 residues. The trim removed 6 bases at V and 5 bases at J, leaving 16 bases unmatched. CDR1 and CDR2 from the germline V gene are SGHTA and FQGTGA. CDR3: CASSSTPASGLNEQYF. The CDR3, as DNA: TGTGCCAGCAGTTCTACGCCGGCTAGCGGACTCAACGAGCAGTACTTC.

This clonotype has a handful of counts. V usage is TRBV18 and J usage is TRBJ1-1; TRBD1 matches at 7 bases. V dropped 2 bases and J dropped 4; count of bases not matched to a gene: 4. Germline V gene sequence: CDR1 KGHSH, CDR2 LQKENI. The CDR3 sequence is 14 residues long. In DNA form, the CDR3 reads TGTGCCAGCTCACCAGACAGGGTCCGCACTGAAGCTTTCTTT. Protein: CASSPDRVRTEAFF.

The V and J genes are TRBV11-3 and TRBJ1-4, with D tentatively TRBD1 (6 bases). The V gene lost 2 bases and the J gene lost 5 bases, with 12 bases spanning the gap. This CDR3 has 15 amino acids. Germline CDR1 is SGHNT and CDR2 is YENEEA. CDR3 nucleotides: TGTGCCAGCAGCTTAAGGAAAACAGGGAATGAAAAACTGTTTTTT. Amino acids: CASSLRKTGNEKLFF.

Only a few counts were recorded for this clonotype. This chain joins TRBV7-8 and TRBJ2-1; 9 nucleotides match TRBD2. The length of the CDR3 is 16 residues. CDR1 and CDR2 (germline): SGHVS, FQNEAQ. The V and J ends lost 5 bases and 7 bases, in that order; junction bases with no gene match: 12. CDR3 protein: CASSTRLAGRINEQFF. CDR3 nucleotides: TGTGCCAGCAGCACCAGGCTAGCGGGGAGGATTAATGAGCAGTTCTTC.

The chain employs TRBV12-3 or TRBV12-4 and TRBJ1-1, with unresolved D. The CDR3 covers 14 residues. Trimming took 6 bases from V and 0 from J, leaving 11 bases between them. The CDR3 sequence is CASSYVRLNTEAFF. In DNA, the CDR3 is TGTGCCAGCAGCTACGTGAGGTTGAACACTGAAGCTTTCTTT.

Only a few counts were recorded for this clonotype. The V gene is TRBV6-1, the J gene TRBJ1-1; 7 bases map to TRBD1. V lost 5 bases, J lost 4 bases, and 10 bases stayed unmatched. Looked up from germline, CDR1 is MNHNS and CDR2 is SASEGT. CDR3 length: 15 amino acids. This CDR3 is CASSQNRGRSTEAFF. The CDR3 DNA is TGTGCCAGCAGTCAAAACAGGGGTAGGAGCACTGAAGCTTTCTTT.

The chain joins TRBV5-4 to TRBJ1-6; 9 nucleotides align to TRBD1. The germline V gene has CDR1 SGHNT and CDR2 YYREEE (reference sequence). With V trimmed by 4 bases and J by 9 bases, 5 bases remained unmatched. CDR3 size: 14 residues. The CDR3 coding sequence is TGTGCCAGCAGCCCCGGGACAGGGTTTTCACCCCTCCACTTT. Translation gives CASSPGTGFSPLHF.

The DNA for the CDR3 is TGCGCCAGCAGCGCGGACAGGAGAAAGGGAGAACTGTTTTTT. Protein sequence: CASSADRRKGELFF. The chain couples TRBV5-1 to TRBJ1-4, with 7 positions matching TRBD1. The CDR3 extends over 14 amino acids. The germline V gene has CDR1 SGHRS and CDR2 YFSETQ. The junction had 12 bases not matched to a gene; V was cut back by 4 bases and J by 12 bases.

The chain is built from TRBV7-9 and TRBJ2-3; 7 bases agree with TRBD1. CDR1 is SEHNR, CDR2 FQNEAQ, per germline (reference sequence). The CDR3 is 14 residues long. Trimming removed 7 bases from V and 4 bases from J; junction bases left unmatched: 8. The CDR3 is CASTRVTGADTQYF. The CDR3 DNA follows: TGTGCCAGCACGCGAGTAACAGGGGCAGATACGCAGTATTTT.

The table lists this clonotype with many counts. The genes are TRBV27 and TRBJ1-1; TRBD1 matches at 9 bases. From germline, CDR1 is MNHEY and CDR2 SMNVEV (reference sequence). V lost 6 bases and J lost 5; bases outside the gene matches: 7. The CDR3 covers 14 residues. CDR3 coding DNA: TGTGCCAGCAGGGACAGGGGTATGGGTACTGAAGCTTTCTTT. This gives the protein CASRDRGMGTEAFF.

This clonotype came up many times. The chain links TRBV12-5 to TRBJ2-2; the match to TRBD2 covers 8 bases. The V gene's germline CDR1 is LGHNT and CDR2 FRNRAP. V dropped 5 bases and J dropped 5; count of bases not matched to a gene: 7. This CDR3 region has 15 residues. DNA for the CDR3: TGTGCTAGTGGTCCGGGACTAGGAGCAACCGGGGAGCTGTTTTTT. Residues: CASGPGLGATGELFF.

In DNA, the CDR3 is TGCGCCAGCAGCCAAGATCTACAAGCTAATGAAAAACTGTTTTTT. This sequence encodes CASSQDLQANEKLFF. The chain couples TRBV4-3 to TRBJ1-4; no definite D call. V lost 0 bases and J lost 3, with 8 bases in between. CDR1 and CDR2 (germline): LGHNA, YSLEER. The CDR3 contains 15 residues.

In regard to this clonotype: With a much larger clone just one base away, this may be a read error. The rearrangement links TRBV7-2 to TRBJ1-4; D may be TRBD1 (6 bases). This CDR3 spans 13 amino acids. Germline CDR1 reads SGHTA; CDR2 reads FQGNSA. V gave up 2 bases and J gave up 13 bases, with 14 bases separating them. The CDR3 DNA sequence: TGTGCCAGCAGCTTAAAGGTTACAGGGAGACTGTTTTTT. Amino acids: CASSLKVTGRLFF.

In its sample, this clonotype was seen many times. The chain joins TRBV6-4 to TRBJ2-1, with D maybe TRBD1 (6 bases). The CDR3 has 15 residues. Germline CDR1 and CDR2: MRHNA and SNTAGT. V was shortened by 0 bases and J by 0 bases, with 6 bases between the two germline ends. This CDR3 is CASSDSDSSYNEQFF. The CDR3 region has the DNA TGTGCCAGCAGTGACTCGGACAGCTCCTACAATGAGCAGTTCTTC.

The chain combines TRBV6-2 or TRBV6-3 with TRBJ2-7; D perhaps matches TRBD2 (5 bases). Germline loops: CDR1 MNHEY, CDR2 SVGEGT. The CDR3 length is 15 residues. V was pared by 0 bases and J by 6 bases, with 15 bases between. Written as DNA, the CDR3 is TGTGCCAGCAGTTACTCACGAGGGTTCCGTGGCGAGCAGTACGTC. Residues: CASSYSRGFRGEQYV.

This clonotype was seen only a few times. The chain combines TRBV6-1 with TRBJ1-2; no clear D gene. This CDR3 has 13 residues. Per germline, CDR1 MNHNS and CDR2 SASEGT. V was cut by 10 bases and J by 2 bases, with 14 bases left in between. CDR3 protein: CATRPGLNYGYTF. CDR3 in DNA: TGTGCCACCAGGCCCGGATTGAACTATGGCTACACCTTC.

V gene TRBV7-9 combines with J gene TRBJ2-7; D call uncertain. The CDR3 contains 12 residues. Looked up from germline, CDR1 is SEHNR and CDR2 is FQNEAQ (reference sequence). V was clipped by 1 base and J by 9 bases, with 10 bases between them. The CDR3 DNA sequence: TGTGCCAGCAGCTTAGATATTGCGATGCAGTACTTC. Translation gives CASSLDIAMQYF.

This clonotype has only a few counts. CDR3 DNA: TGCAGCGTAGACCATAACCTCTATGGCTACACCTTC. It encodes CSVDHNLYGYTF. This chain joins TRBV29-1 and TRBJ1-2, with no clear D. V lost 6 bases, J lost 4 bases, and 12 bases lay in between. Germline V gene data show CDR1 as SQVTM and CDR2 as ANQGSEA. This CDR3 region has 12 residues.

The V gene is TRBV14, the J gene TRBJ2-3; 11 nucleotides line up with TRBD2. V lost 1 base to trimming and J lost 6 bases; unmatched junction nucleotides: 9. The germline V gene has CDR1 SGHDN and CDR2 FVKESK. This CDR3 contains 17 residues. The CDR3 loop reads CASSQVGTSGGMDTQYF. The CDR3 DNA sequence: TGTGCCAGCAGCCAAGTAGGGACTAGCGGAGGAATGGATACGCAGTATTTT.

This clonotype was picked up a small number of times. The V gene is TRBV7-9, the J gene TRBJ1-1; no clear D gene. The CDR3 is made up of 12 amino acids. From germline, CDR1 is SEHNR and CDR2 FQNEAQ (reference sequence). CDR3 sequence reads: CALRLLNTEAFF. The CDR3 region has the DNA TGTGCTCTAAGGCTGCTGAACACTGAAGCTTTCTTT. The whole variable domain, filled in from reference TRBV7-9 and TRBJ1-1, reads DTGVSQNPRHKITKRGQNVTFRCDPISEHNRLYWYRQTLGQGPEFLTYFQNEAQLEKSRLLSDRFSAERPKGSFSTLEIQRTEQGDSAMYLCALRLLNTEAFFGQGTRLTVV.

This chain joins TRBV6-4 and TRBJ1-5; no clear D gene. Trimming took 4 bases from V and 7 from J, leaving 11 bases between them. The CDR3 length is 13 residues. Germline V CDR1 and CDR2: MRHNA, SNTAGT. The CDR3: CASSVLGGQPQHF. CDR3 DNA sequence: TGTGCCAGCAGTGTTTTAGGCGGACAGCCCCAGCATTTT.

This clonotype has ten or more counts. The chain uses TRBV7-2 and TRBJ1-1; maybe TRBD1 (5 bases). Germline-derived CDR1 and CDR2 are SGHTA and FQGNSA. The length of the CDR3 is 14 residues. The V and J ends lost 3 bases and 1 base respectively, with 9 bases between them. DNA for the CDR3: TGTGCCAGCAGCTTGGGACGTTGGAACACTGAAGCTTTCTTT. This sequence encodes CASSLGRWNTEAFF.

This chain connects TRBV14 to TRBJ2-1, with TRBD2 matching over 12 bases. With V trimmed by 3 bases and J by 4 bases, 1 base remained unmatched. From germline, CDR1 is SGHDN and CDR2 FVKESK. The CDR3 runs 15 residues. The CDR3 protein is CASSHGTSGYNEQFF. The CDR3 DNA reads TGTGCCAGCAGCCACGGGACTAGCGGGTACAATGAGCAGTTCTTC. The full variable domain, its missing parts supplied by reference TRBV14 and TRBJ2-1, is EAGVTQFPSHSVIEKGQTVTLRCDPISGHDNLYWYRRVMGKEIKFLLHFVKESKQDESGMPNNRFLAERTGGTYSTLKVQPAELEDSGVYFCASSHGTSGYNEQFFGPGTRLTVL.

Only a few counts were recorded for this clonotype. The CDR3 here is CSASGTPLNEQFF. The CDR3 DNA is TGCAGTGCTTCCGGGACCCCCCTCAATGAGCAGTTCTTC. The chain links TRBV20-1 to TRBJ2-1, with D perhaps assigned TRBD1 or TRBD2 (5 bases each). This CDR3 region has 13 residues. Per germline, CDR1 DFQATT and CDR2 SNEGSKA (reference sequence). V was clipped by 5 bases and J by 6 bases, with 14 bases between them.

This chain connects TRBV29-1 to TRBJ1-1; D is perhaps TRBD1 (6 bases). Between the trimmed V and J ends, which lost 7 bases and 2 bases, there was a span of 14 bases. The CDR3 is made up of 13 amino acids. In germline, CDR1 is SQVTM, CDR2 ANQGSEA. In DNA form, the CDR3 reads TGCAGCGCCGTGGACAGTTTAAACACTGAAGCTTTCTTT. Translated: CSAVDSLNTEAFF.

The chain has TRBV15 and TRBJ1-5, with a weak D call TRBD1 (6 bases). The germline V gene has CDR1 LNHNV and CDR2 YYDKDF (reference sequence). The germline V and J ends were trimmed by 0 bases and 0 bases, with 12 bases remaining between them. This CDR3 comprises 17 residues. CDR3 coding DNA: TGTGCCACCAGCAGAGATCGGGCAGGGGCTAGCAATCAGCCCCAGCATTTT. Amino acid sequence: CATSRDRAGASNQPQHF.